These 22 T cell receptor beta chains came from one sample sequenced in a study of blood T cell repertoires in COVID-19. Generated by immunoSEQ multiplex PCR, the TCRdb table keeps only in-frame clones and is missing some. The sample lists around 220,000 clones; 86% were seen once. Sequenced input: peripheral blood. These receptor sequences come from a woman aged 45-65 years with acute or convalescent COVID-19.

The chain uses TRBV12-5 and TRBJ2-7; 12 bases are shared with TRBD2. Trimming cost V 6 bases and J 1 base; bases outside gene matches: 4. The germline V gene has CDR1 LGHNT and CDR2 FRNRAP. This CDR3 has 15 amino acids. The chain's CDR3 is CASGTGLAGSYEQYF. CDR3 in DNA: TGTGCTAGTGGGACCGGACTAGCGGGATCCTACGAGCAGTACTTC.

The J gene is TRBJ2-1, the V gene TRBV27; 8 bases are a match to TRBD2. Germline assignment: CDR1 MNHEY and CDR2 SMNVEV (reference sequence). This CDR3 region has 16 residues. J was trimmed by 3 bases and V by 2 bases; bases with no gene match: 6. The CDR3 here is CASSLISGGLYNEQFF. CDR3 bases: TGTGCCAGCAGTTTAATCAGCGGGGGACTCTACAATGAGCAGTTCTTC.

This chain connects TRBV27 to TRBJ2-5; D call uncertain. Germline CDR1 and CDR2: MNHEY and SMNVEV (reference sequence). The CDR3 covers 16 residues. Trimming pared 4 bases from V and 2 bases from J, leaving 17 bases between. CDR3 protein: CASSSHRGVQQETQYF. The CDR3 region has the DNA TGTGCCAGCAGTTCCCACCGTGGAGTACAACAAGAGACCCAGTACTTC.

The chain links TRBV11-1 to TRBJ2-3, with TRBD1 matching 8 bases. This CDR3 is 14 amino acids long. V lost 2 bases and J lost 5; bases outside the gene matches: 3. CDR1 is SGHAT, CDR2 FQDESV, per germline (reference sequence). DNA of the CDR3: TGTGCCAGCAGCTTATATACAGGGGGAGATACGCAGTATTTT. This codes for CASSLYTGGDTQYF.

The chain is built from TRBV12-3 or TRBV12-4 and TRBJ1-5; D unresolved. V was shortened by 6 bases and J by 9 bases, with 12 bases between the two germline ends. The CDR3 loop spans 12 amino acids. In nucleotides, the CDR3 is TGTGCCAGCAGCCCTACGAGGTGGCCCCAGCATTTT. Encoded protein: CASSPTRWPQHF.

The chain links TRBV27 to TRBJ1-1; perhaps TRBD1 as D (6 bases). The CDR3 totals 12 residues. The germline V gene has CDR1 MNHEY and CDR2 SMNVEV (reference sequence). V shed 3 bases and J shed 5 bases, with 7 bases lying between them. The CDR3 spells CASSFRGTEAFF. For the CDR3, the DNA is TGTGCCAGCAGTTTCAGGGGTACTGAAGCTTTCTTT.

The V call is TRBV18, the J call TRBJ2-7; 9 bases match TRBD1. Germline assignment: CDR1 KGHSH and CDR2 LQKENI. The V gene end was trimmed by 6 bases and the J gene end by 2 bases; junction bases not matched to a gene: 8. This CDR3 contains 15 residues. This chain's CDR3 is CASSHGQGFTYEQYF. For the CDR3, the DNA is TGTGCCAGCTCCCACGGACAGGGGTTTACCTACGAGCAGTACTTC.

This rearrangement joins TRBV14 to TRBJ2-2, with 9 bases aligning to TRBD1. J lost 4 bases, V lost 4 bases, and 4 bases had no gene match. The CDR3 runs to 15 residues. CDR1 and CDR2 (germline): SGHDN, FVKESK. Written as DNA, the CDR3 is TGTGCCAGCAGCCTCGGGACAGGGTTCACCGGGGAGCTGTTTTTT. This codes for CASSLGTGFTGELFF.

The genes are TRBV14 and TRBJ1-2; tentatively, D is TRBD1 (6 bases). The CDR3 is 17 amino acids. V was cut by 2 bases and J by 4 bases, with 20 bases left in between. Germline loops: CDR1 SGHDN, CDR2 FVKESK. The CDR3 loop is CASSQKLTGTFPYGYTF. Written as DNA, the CDR3 is TGTGCCAGCAGCCAAAAACTGACAGGCACTTTCCCCTATGGCTACACCTTC.

The chain recombines TRBV18 with TRBJ1-1; D is ambiguous. Germline CDR1 reads KGHSH; CDR2 reads LQKENI. V was cut by 3 bases and J by 3 bases, with 11 bases left in between. This CDR3 is built from 14 residues. In DNA form, the CDR3 reads TGTGCCAGCTCACCCTCGACACTTTACACTGAAGCTTTCTTT. It is translated as CASSPSTLYTEAFF.

The chain combines TRBV18 with TRBJ1-2, with unresolved D. Trimming pared 4 bases from V and 4 bases from J, leaving 13 bases between. CDR3 length equals 14 residues. Per the germline V gene, CDR1 is KGHSH and CDR2 is LQKENI. CDR3 nucleotides: TGTGCCAGCTCACAATCGGCGCGGATCTATGGCTACACCTTC. Translated, it gives CASSQSARIYGYTF.

V and J are TRBV7-2 and TRBJ1-1, with D possibly TRBD1 on 5 matching bases. The V gene lost 5 bases and the J gene lost 3 bases, with 13 bases spanning the gap. Per the germline V gene, CDR1 is SGHTA and CDR2 is FQGNSA. CDR3 length: 14 residues. Here the CDR3 reads CASSVTTVYTEAFF. The CDR3 region has the DNA TGTGCCAGCAGCGTGACGACAGTTTACACTGAAGCTTTCTTT.

CDR3 bases: TGTGCCAGTAGTACCCGGGACATTTCGTACCAAGAGACCCAGTACTTC. It specifies CASSTRDISYQETQYF. The V and J genes are TRBV19 and TRBJ2-5, with D perhaps TRBD1 (6 bases). Germline loops: CDR1 LNHDA, CDR2 SQIVND (reference sequence). CDR3 size: 16 residues. Trimming took 4 bases from V and 0 from J, leaving 15 bases between them.

The rearrangement joins TRBV6-5 to TRBJ1-3; 9 bases match TRBD1. The germline V gene has CDR1 MNHEY and CDR2 SVGAGI. The CDR3 has 14 amino acids. With 6 bases clipped from V and 3 bases from J, the junction kept 3 bases outside the gene matches. In DNA, the CDR3 is TGTGCCAGCAGCTGGGACAGGGTTGGAAACACCATATATTTT. Protein product: CASSWDRVGNTIYF.

The rearrangement links TRBV6-5 to TRBJ2-1; perhaps TRBD2 as D (6 bases). Germline loops: CDR1 MNHEY, CDR2 SVGAGI. The ends were cut back, 4 bases at V and 4 bases at J, with 17 bases in the middle. There are 16 residues in the CDR3. CDR3 amino acids: CASSFERAGRYNEQFF. CDR3 coding DNA: TGTGCCAGCAGTTTCGAGCGGGCTGGCAGGTACAATGAGCAGTTCTTC.

The chain combines TRBV6-5 with TRBJ2-2; possible D gene TRBD2, 5 bases. The ends were cut back, 0 bases at V and 8 bases at J, with 13 bases in the middle. Per germline, CDR1 MNHEY and CDR2 SVGAGI. The CDR3 covers 15 residues. The CDR3 loop is CASSYSRSRAGELFF. The CDR3 nucleotides read TGTGCCAGCAGTTACTCGAGGTCGCGGGCGGGGGAGCTGTTTTTT.

Regarding this clone: Other DNA sequences from this sample encode an identical CDR3 as well. This chain connects TRBV4-3 to TRBJ1-4, with D perhaps TRBD1 (6 bases). This CDR3 has 15 residues. CDR1 is LGHNA, CDR2 YSLEER, per germline. V lost 0 bases and J lost 5, with 10 bases in between. The CDR3 DNA sequence: TGCGCCAGCAGCCAAGAAGGCCAGGGGAATGAAAAACTGTTTTTT. It is translated as CASSQEGQGNEKLFF.

The genes are TRBV7-2 and TRBJ2-5; 7 bases are shared with TRBD1. CDR1 SGHTA and CDR2 FQGNSA come from the germline V gene. This CDR3 region has 16 residues. The V gene end was trimmed by 2 bases and the J gene end by 1 base; junction bases not matched to a gene: 7. CDR3 in amino acids: CASSLSLGQPQETQYF. The CDR3 nucleotides are TGTGCCAGCAGCTTAAGTCTGGGACAGCCCCAAGAGACCCAGTACTTC.

The CDR3 coding sequence is TGTGCCATTTGGACAGGGAGGGACGATACGCAGTATTTT. Its translation: CAIWTGRDDTQYF. This chain connects TRBV2 to TRBJ2-3; weak D call: TRBD1 (8 bases). Germline CDR1 and CDR2: SNHLY and FYNNEI. There are 13 residues in the CDR3. The V end was cut by 10 bases, the J end by 6 bases, with 17 bases between. The full variable domain, in which reference TRBV2 and TRBJ2-3 provide the parts outside the CDR3, is EPEVTQTPSHQVTQMGQEVILRCVPISNHLYFYWYRQILGQKVEFLVSFYNNEISEKSEIFDDQFSVERPDGSNFTLKIRSTKLEDSAMYFCAIWTGRDDTQYFGPGTRLTVL.

The rearrangement links TRBV5-1 to TRBJ2-3; a possible D gene is TRBD1 (5 bases). Germline V gene sequence: CDR1 SGHRS, CDR2 YFSETQ. This CDR3 spans 14 amino acids. V lost 3 bases, J lost 4 bases, and 12 bases lay in between. CDR3 nucleotide sequence: TGCGCCAGCAGCTCAGCTCAGGGTGCAGATACGCAGTATTTT. As protein: CASSSAQGADTQYF.

V gene TRBV3-1 (or the pseudogene TRBV3-2) combines with J gene TRBJ2-2; 14 bases match TRBD2. The V segment lost 4 bases and the J segment 7 bases; nucleotides outside the gene matches: 5. In germline, CDR1 is LGHDT, CDR2 YNNKEL (reference sequence). The CDR3 spans 16 residues. Here the CDR3 reads CASSLGLAGVIGELFF. In nucleotides, the CDR3 is TGTGCCAGCAGCCTGGGACTAGCGGGAGTCATCGGGGAGCTGTTTTTT.

The rearrangement links TRBV19 to TRBJ2-5, with TRBD2 identical over 8 bases. Trimming removed 5 bases from V and 3 bases from J; junction bases left unmatched: 5. The CDR3 runs 14 residues. Looked up from germline, CDR1 is LNHDA and CDR2 is SQIVND (reference sequence). In DNA form, the CDR3 reads TGTGCCAGTAGTCGAGAGCGGGGGAAAGAGACCCAGTACTTC. It is translated as CASSRERGKETQYF. Full variable domain (missing parts from reference TRBV19 and TRBJ2-5): DGGITQSPKYLFRKEGQNVTLSCEQNLNHDAMYWYRQDPGQGLRLIYYSQIVNDFQKGDIAEGYSVSREKKESFPLTVTSAQKNPTAFYLCASSRERGKETQYFGPGTRLLVL.